The 15 T cell receptor beta chains below were found in one sample sequenced in a study of control samples from healthy donors and cancer patients. Profiled with immunoSEQ multiplex PCR; TCRdb holds only in-frame clones, not every one. Of 75,000 to 90,000 clones in the sample, over 75% are singletons; the top ten hold approximately 7%. Sequenced: blood. The receptors were sampled from a man between 45 and 60 years old in good health.

The rearrangement uses TRBV7-3 and TRBJ1-1, with 9 bases aligning to TRBD1. V was clipped by 2 bases and J by 4 bases; unmatched bases: 8. The CDR3 length is 16 residues. CDR1 is SGHTA and CDR2 is FQGTGA in the germline V gene. The CDR3 DNA reads TGTGCCAGCAGCTTAGCACAGGGGGCGAGGGGCACTGAAGCTTTCTTT. It yields the protein CASSLAQGARGTEAFF.

The gene calls are TRBV5-1 and TRBJ2-5; a weak D match, TRBD1 (6 bases). CDR1 and CDR2 (germline): SGHRS, YFSETQ. Trimming took off 3 bases at V and 1 base at J, with 10 bases between the two ends. The CDR3 covers 14 residues. The CDR3 protein is CASSSGQPQETQYF. The DNA of the CDR3 is TGCGCCAGCAGCTCCGGACAGCCCCAAGAGACCCAGTACTTC.

The gene calls are TRBV4-1 and TRBJ1-1; D gene ambiguous. The ends were cut back, 3 bases at V and 4 bases at J, with 12 bases in the middle. Germline V gene sequence: CDR1 MGHRA, CDR2 YSYEKL. CDR3 length equals 14 residues. The CDR3 loop is CASSHPRPGTEAFF. The CDR3 coding sequence is TGCGCCAGCAGCCACCCCAGACCGGGCACTGAAGCTTTCTTT.

The V and J genes are TRBV27 and TRBJ1-1, with D unclear. This CDR3 has 13 residues. Trimming removed 4 bases from V and 3 bases from J, with 9 bases in between. Germline V gives CDR1 MNHEY, CDR2 SMNVEV (reference sequence). The DNA for the CDR3 is TGTGCCAGCAGTTCGGCGGATGACACTGAAGCTTTCTTT. Its translation is CASSSADDTEAFF.

The chain couples TRBV7-8 to TRBJ2-7; the D gene is possibly TRBD2 (5 bases). The CDR3 consists of 15 residues. The V end lost 0 bases, the J end lost 4 bases, and 13 bases lay between the germline ends. Germline lookup yields CDR1 SGHVS and CDR2 FQNEAQ. CDR3 sequence (DNA): TGTGCCAGCAGCTTAGCCCAGACTACCGGATACGAGCAGTACTTC. Translation gives CASSLAQTTGYEQYF.

The V gene is TRBV6-5, the J gene TRBJ1-2; D unclear. Trimming left V 10 bases short and J 3 bases short, with 12 bases between. This CDR3 comprises 12 residues. Germline values: CDR1 MNHEY, CDR2 SVGAGI. CDR3 coding DNA: TGTGCCACTCGCGACGGGGACTATGGCTACACCTTC. The encoded protein is CATRDGDYGYTF.

This chain links TRBV11-2 with TRBJ1-1; TRBD1 is a possible D gene (6 bases). V was trimmed by 3 bases and J by 1 base, leaving 9 bases between them. This CDR3 is built from 14 residues. In germline, CDR1 is SGHAT, CDR2 FQNNGV. CDR3 DNA sequence: TGTGCCAGCAGCTTCCAGGGGCGGAACACTGAAGCTTTCTTT. This encodes CASSFQGRNTEAFF.

The chain employs TRBV9 and TRBJ1-3, with 8 bases that match TRBD1. Germline assignment: CDR1 SGDLS and CDR2 YYNGEE. Trimming took 0 bases from V and 1 from J; bases not matched to a gene: 12. The CDR3 runs 19 residues. This chain's CDR3 is CASSVGDRRKGESGNTIYF. The CDR3 DNA reads TGTGCCAGCAGCGTAGGGGACAGGCGCAAAGGTGAATCTGGAAACACCATATATTTT.

V usage is TRBV9 and J usage is TRBJ1-2; maybe TRBD1 (5 bases). V was clipped by 4 bases and J by 8 bases, with 21 bases between them. The germline CDR1 and CDR2 sequences are SGDLS and YYNGEE. The CDR3 length is 15 residues. The CDR3 coding sequence is TGTGCCAGCAGCATGGGGACGGATTCCCTGGGAGGCTACACCTTC. Amino acid sequence: CASSMGTDSLGGYTF.

The CDR3 DNA is TGTGCCAGCAGCCTCAAAGGTAGGGGTACCAAAAACATTCAGTACTTC. Translated: CASSLKGRGTKNIQYF. The chain carries TRBV7-9 and TRBJ2-4; D may be TRBD1 (5 bases). Looked up from germline, CDR1 is SEHNR and CDR2 is FQNEAQ (reference sequence). The CDR3 runs 16 residues. Trimming removed 5 bases at V and 2 bases at J, with 16 bases between.

V and J are TRBV3-1 (or the pseudogene TRBV3-2) and TRBJ2-5; no clear D. The germline V and J ends were trimmed by 4 bases and 5 bases, with 11 bases remaining between them. The CDR3 sequence is 13 residues long. Germline loops: CDR1 LGHDT, CDR2 YNNKEL (reference sequence). The chain's CDR3 is CASSLRALETQYF. In DNA form, the CDR3 reads TGTGCCAGCAGCCTACGTGCCCTGGAGACCCAGTACTTC.

This clone was observed a few times. The chain has TRBV5-6 and TRBJ2-5; 11 nucleotides agree with TRBD1. This CDR3 comprises 15 residues. Germline trimming cut 1 base from V and 5 bases from J; bases unmatched to any gene: 4. Looked up from germline, CDR1 is SGHDT and CDR2 is YYEEEE. The CDR3 spells CASSLRTGGLETQYF. Written as DNA, the CDR3 is TGTGCCAGCAGCTTGCGGACAGGGGGCCTTGAGACCCAGTACTTC.

The chain combines TRBV24-1 with TRBJ1-5; D remains unclear. The V end lost 5 bases, the J end lost 0 bases, and 7 bases lay between the germline ends. Germline-derived CDR1 and CDR2 are KGHDR and SFDVKD. The CDR3 loop spans 14 amino acids. The CDR3 here is CATSGFGSNQPQHF. The CDR3 region has the DNA TGTGCCACCAGTGGTTTTGGTAGCAATCAGCCCCAGCATTTT.

This chain uses TRBV7-2 with TRBJ2-3; TRBD1 matches 8 bases. The V gene end was trimmed by 5 bases and the J gene end by 1 base; junction bases not matched to a gene: 5. This CDR3 contains 15 residues. Germline V gene data show CDR1 as SGHTA and CDR2 as FQGNSA. CDR3 sequence: CASSRTGMGTDTQYF. CDR3 nucleotide sequence: TGTGCCAGCAGCCGGACAGGGATGGGCACAGATACGCAGTATTTT.

This chain connects TRBV9 to TRBJ2-3; 8 bases align to TRBD2. With V trimmed by 4 bases and J by 0 bases, 7 bases remained unmatched. The germline CDR1 and CDR2 sequences are SGDLS and YYNGEE. The CDR3 totals 16 residues. Here the CDR3 reads CASSSSGGPSTDTQYF. The CDR3 bases are TGTGCCAGCAGCTCAAGCGGGGGCCCAAGCACAGATACGCAGTATTTT.